This paragraph reports one T cell receptor beta chain. Sequenced by immunoSEQ multiplex PCR; TCRdb stores in-frame clones only, minus some. The sample has about 440,000 clones; about 90% are singletons. The record originates from a study of blood T cell repertoires in COVID-19. Material: PBMCs or T cells enriched from blood (not recorded which). This sequence originates from a woman under 30 with acute COVID-19.

CDR3 sequence reads: CASSPQVQANYGYTF. The CDR3 DNA reads as TGCGCCAGCAGCCCGCAGGTCCAGGCTAACTATGGCTACACCTTC. The chain couples TRBV4-1 to TRBJ1-2; D is ambiguous. This CDR3 has 15 amino acids. Germline CDR1 reads MGHRA; CDR2 reads YSYEKL. Trimming stripped 4 bases from V and 0 bases from J, with 12 bases between.